These T cell receptor beta chains were read from a single sample in a study of shared clonotypes between healthy human individuals. The table came from immunoSEQ multiplex PCR; TCRdb's copy has only in-frame clones and leaves some out. The repertoire holds hundreds of thousands of clones, with around 96% as singletons. The specimen was naive CD4+ T cells sorted from blood. These receptors came from a woman aged 30 to 39 in good health. The CDR3 runs from the conserved cysteine through the conserved F or W. The order of the fields is J gene, V gene, D gene, clone size, CDR3 protein, CDR3 DNA. The D gene is left open where the match is weak. The size of a clone is reported for some rows only, either as once, few or many, or as a class for expanded clones.

TRBJ2-1 TRBV28 . . CASSLFGQVGDEQFF TGTGCCAGCAGTTTATTCGGGCAGGTGGGGGATGAGCAGTTCTTC
TRBJ2-3 TRBV14 TRBD2 . CASSRLSGRGHTQYF TGTGCCAGCAGCCGCCTCAGCGGGAGGGGTCATACGCAGTATTTT
TRBJ1-2 TRBV19 . . CASSTWTGDQNGYTF TGTGCCAGTAGTACCTGGACGGGAGACCAGAATGGCTACACCTTC
TRBJ2-7 TRBV7-2 TRBD2 . CASSLAHSGSSYEQYF TGTGCCAGCAGCTTAGCCCATAGCGGGAGCTCCTACGAGCAGTACTTC
TRBJ2-1 TRBV5-4 TRBD1 . CASSRDDRGKQFF TGTGCCAGCAGCCGCGATGACAGGGGAAAACAGTTCTTC
TRBJ2-7 TRBV19 . . CASSIGDSYEQYF TGTGCCAGTAGTATAGGGGACTCCTACGAGCAGTACTTC
TRBJ2-7 TRBV28 TRBD2 . CASSAALAGGYEQYF TGTGCCAGCAGTGCCGCGCTAGCGGGAGGCTACGAGCAGTACTTC
TRBJ2-7 TRBV2 . . CASSGRRYEQYF TGTGCCAGCAGTGGACGCAGGTACGAGCAGTACTTC
TRBJ2-1 TRBV20-1 . . CSALELVGEFF TGCAGTGCTCTCGAACTAGTAGGGGAGTTCTTC
TRBJ1-2 TRBV30 TRBD1 . CACARDRELLIYGYTF TGTGCCTGTGCCCGGGACAGGGAATTACTAATCTATGGCTACACCTTC
TRBJ2-1 TRBV6-5 TRBD1 . CASSRDSGQFF TGTGCCAGCAGCCGGGACAGTGGGCAGTTCTTC
TRBJ1-1 TRBV5-1 . once CASSLVGGLNTEAFF TGCGCCAGCAGCTTGGTTGGGGGATTGAACACTGAAGCTTTCTTT
TRBJ2-7 TRBV18 . . CASSPGEGVYEQYF TGTGCCAGCTCACCAGGGGAGGGGGTTTACGAGCAGTACTTC
TRBJ1-1 TRBV18 . . CASSPGRAEAFF TGTGCCAGCTCACCCGGACGGGCTGAAGCTTTCTTT
TRBJ2-1 TRBV7-8 . . CASSRRDSHNEQFF TGTGCCAGCAGTCGGAGAGACAGTCACAATGAGCAGTTCTTC
TRBJ1-6 TRBV11-2 TRBD1 . CASSANRGSPLHF TGTGCCAGCAGCGCCAACAGGGGTTCACCCCTCCACTTT
TRBJ1-5 TRBV28 TRBD1 . CASSSGQGDQPQHF TGTGCCAGCAGTTCAGGACAGGGTGACCAGCCCCAGCATTTT
TRBJ2-1 TRBV30 . . CAWEVFYNEQFF TGTGCCTGGGAGGTCTTTTACAATGAGCAGTTCTTC
TRBJ2-7 TRBV28 . . CASAGNYEQYF TGTGCCAGCGCGGGCAACTACGAGCAGTACTTC
TRBJ1-5 TRBV6-6 TRBD1 . CASSPREGASPQHF TGTGCCAGCAGTCCCCGGGAGGGGGCGAGTCCCCAGCATTTT
TRBJ1-1 TRBV7-2 TRBD1 . CASRRTRGRVTEAFF TGTGCCAGCAGACGGACCAGGGGGCGGGTCACTGAAGCTTTCTTT
TRBJ1-4 TRBV6-1 . . CASRKTGTSEKLFF TGTGCCAGCCGAAAGACAGGTACCAGCGAAAAACTGTTTTTT
TRBJ1-2 TRBV11-2 . few CASRAEAYGYTF TGTGCCAGCAGAGCGGAGGCGTATGGCTACACCTTC
TRBJ2-7 TRBV28 . . CASSSLGVEQYF TGTGCCAGCAGTTCCTTGGGAGTCGAGCAGTACTTC
TRBJ2-5 TRBV18 . once CASSRARSPQETQYF TGTGCCAGCTCCCGAGCCCGTTCACCACAAGAGACCCAGTACTTC
TRBJ1-6 TRBV19 . . CASSPDRSGLSPLHF TGTGCCAGTAGCCCCGACAGAAGTGGGCTGTCACCCCTCCACTTT
TRBJ2-7 TRBV28 TRBD2 . CASSFAAGVYEQYF TGTGCCAGCAGTTTCGCAGCGGGAGTGTACGAGCAGTACTTC
TRBJ2-7 TRBV5-6 TRBD2 . CASSPWTSSDEQYF TGTGCCAGCAGCCCGTGGACTAGCTCCGACGAGCAGTACTTC
TRBJ2-7 TRBV9 TRBD2 . CASSGGLADLYEQYF TGTGCCAGTAGCGGGGGACTAGCGGACCTCTACGAGCAGTACTTC
TRBJ1-1 TRBV18 . . CASSPPFADNTEAFF TGTGCCAGCTCACCACCTTTTGCGGACAACACTGAAGCTTTCTTT
TRBJ2-5 TRBV18 . . CASSPAYLSQETQYF TGTGCCAGCTCACCAGCTTATCTGAGTCAAGAGACCCAGTACTTC